The rows below give T cell receptor beta chains drawn from one sample of a study of blood T cell repertoires in COVID-19. The table came from immunoSEQ multiplex PCR; TCRdb's copy has only in-frame clones and leaves some out. Among about 260,000 clones listed, 88% were seen once. Input material: peripheral blood. These receptors came from a man in his fifties or sixties who had recovered from COVID-19. Both conserved end residues are part of each CDR3. A D gene is named only where the DNA matches it firmly. Clone size is stated in some rows and not others, as once, few, many or a class when expanded.

abundance,v_gene,j_gene,d_gene,CDR3aa,CDR3nt
.,TRBV6-5,TRBJ2-7,.,CASSYSQGRYEQYF,TGTGCCAGCAGTTATAGCCAGGGTCGCTACGAGCAGTACTTC
once,TRBV5-1,TRBJ2-7,.,CASSWRLGYEQYF,TGCGCCAGCAGCTGGCGACTGGGTTACGAGCAGTACTTC
.,TRBV3-1/TRBV3-2,TRBJ1-4,.,CASSQGRGQGKLFF,TGTGCCAGCAGCCAGGGGCGGGGGCAGGGTAAACTGTTTTTT
.,TRBV5-1,TRBJ1-2,TRBD1,CASSLYRGYGYTF,TGCGCCAGCAGCTTGTACAGGGGCTATGGCTACACCTTC
.,TRBV5-4,TRBJ1-2,TRBD1,CASSSGQGSYGYTF,TGTGCCAGCAGCTCGGGACAGGGTTCCTATGGCTACACCTTC
.,TRBV7-8,TRBJ2-7,TRBD2,CASSLGLAGGDEQYF,TGTGCCAGCAGCTTGGGACTAGCGGGGGGGGACGAGCAGTACTTC
.,TRBV7-2,TRBJ2-5,TRBD1,CASSLMGQGGETQYF,TGTGCCAGCAGCTTAATGGGACAGGGAGGAGAGACCCAGTACTTC
.,TRBV9,TRBJ2-2,TRBD2,CASSVGLAGDGELFF,TGTGCCAGCAGCGTAGGATTAGCGGGGGACGGGGAGCTGTTTTTT
.,TRBV7-9,TRBJ2-1,.,CASFSFRGGASYNEQFF,TGTGCCAGCTTTAGCTTCCGAGGCGGGGCCTCCTACAATGAGCAGTTCTTC
once,TRBV11-2,TRBJ2-7,.,CASSSSDYEQYF,TGTGCCAGCAGCTCCTCAGACTACGAGCAGTACTTC
.,TRBV6-5,TRBJ2-1,TRBD2,CASSSGGAQFF,TGTGCCAGCAGTAGCGGGGGGGCCCAGTTCTTC